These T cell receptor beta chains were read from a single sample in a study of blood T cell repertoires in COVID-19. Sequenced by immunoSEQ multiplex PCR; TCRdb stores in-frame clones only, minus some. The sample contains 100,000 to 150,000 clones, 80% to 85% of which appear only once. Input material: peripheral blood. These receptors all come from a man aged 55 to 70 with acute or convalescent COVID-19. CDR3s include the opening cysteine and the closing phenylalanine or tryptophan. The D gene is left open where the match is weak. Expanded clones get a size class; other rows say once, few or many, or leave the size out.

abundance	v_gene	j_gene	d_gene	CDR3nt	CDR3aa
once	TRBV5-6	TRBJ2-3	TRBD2	TGTGCCAGCAGCTTCGCGGGAGCGGGAAGAGATACGCAGTATTTT	CASSFAGAGRDTQYF
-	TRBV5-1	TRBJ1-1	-	TGCGCCAGCAGCTTGAGACAGATAGACACTGAAGCTTTCTTT	CASSLRQIDTEAFF
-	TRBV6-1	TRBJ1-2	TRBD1	TGTGCCAGCAGTGAAGCGAGGGACAGGATACTCTATGGCTACACCTTC	CASSEARDRILYGYTF
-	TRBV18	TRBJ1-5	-	TGTGCCAGCTCCCAGGATTCCAGGGGACCCAATCAGCCCCAGCATTTT	CASSQDSRGPNQPQHF
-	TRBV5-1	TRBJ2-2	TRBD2	TGCGCCAGCAGCTTGAGCGGGGGGGGCCCCGGGACTCTGAACACCGGGGAGCTGTTTTTT	CASSLSGGGPGTLNTGELFF
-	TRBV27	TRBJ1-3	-	TGTGCCAGACTCTATAACTCTGGAAACACCATATATTTT	CARLYNSGNTIYF
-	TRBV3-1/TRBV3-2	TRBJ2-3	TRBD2	TGTGCCAGCAGCGCCATAGCGGGTGCTAGCACAGATACGCAGTATTTT	CASSAIAGASTDTQYF
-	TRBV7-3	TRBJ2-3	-	TGTGCCAGCAGCTTACTTGGAGGAGGAGATACGCAGTATTTT	CASSLLGGGDTQYF
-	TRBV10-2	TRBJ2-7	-	TGCGCCAGCGCTTCGGGGTTCGTCTACGAGCAGTACTTC	CASASGFVYEQYF
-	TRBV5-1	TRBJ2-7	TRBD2	TGCGCCAGCAGCTTGGTTCAGCGGGGGAGTTACGAGCAGTACTTC	CASSLVQRGSYEQYF
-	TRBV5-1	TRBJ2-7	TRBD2	TGCGCCAGCAGCCCCGGTCTGGTAGCGGGGTCCTACGAGCAGTACTTC	CASSPGLVAGSYEQYF
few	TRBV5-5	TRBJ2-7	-	TGTGCCAGCAGCTTGGCAACAGCCGCCTACGAGCAGTACTTC	CASSLATAAYEQYF
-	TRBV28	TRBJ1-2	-	TGTGCCAGCAGTCCAGGAGGTTATGGCTACACCTTC	CASSPGGYGYTF
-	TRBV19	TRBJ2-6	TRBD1	TGTGCCAGTAGGGGGACAGGGGGGCTTCCCTTGTCTGGGGCCAACGTCCTGACTTTC	CASRGTGGLPLSGANVLTF
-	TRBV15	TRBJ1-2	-	TGTGCCACCAGCAGAGGTCGGGGGGGGACGACTTATAGCTACACCTTC	CATSRGRGGTTYSYTF
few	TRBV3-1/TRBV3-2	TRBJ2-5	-	TGTGCCAGCAGCCATCTAAGAGGCCGAGAGACCCAGTACTTC	CASSHLRGRETQYF
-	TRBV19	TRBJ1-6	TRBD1	TGTGCCAGTGGTTTGGGACAGTACTCCTATAATTCACCCCTCCACTTT	CASGLGQYSYNSPLHF
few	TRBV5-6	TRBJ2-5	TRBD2	TGTGCCAGCAGCTTATTCACGGGGGGGCAAGAGACCCAGTACTTC	CASSLFTGGQETQYF
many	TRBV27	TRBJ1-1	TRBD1	TGTGCCAGCAGTGAGACAGGGGGCCGTAAAGCTTTCTTT	CASSETGGRKAFF
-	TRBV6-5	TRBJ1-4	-	TGTGCCAGCAGTTACTCAGGATCCGGGGGGCATGAAAAACTGTTTTTT	CASSYSGSGGHEKLFF
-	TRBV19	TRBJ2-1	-	TGTGCCTCAAAAAGAACGGGCGGGCTAGGCTATGAGCAGTTCTTC	CASKRTGGLGYEQFF
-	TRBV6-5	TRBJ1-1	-	TGTGCCAGCACCCCACCACAGGGTAACACTGAAGCTTTCTTT	CASTPPQGNTEAFF
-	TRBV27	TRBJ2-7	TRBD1	TGTGCCAGCAGTTCAACCGGGACAGGGTGGCTCGAGCAGTACTTC	CASSSTGTGWLEQYF
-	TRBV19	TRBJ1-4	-	TGTGCCAGTAGCCCCCAGGGGACCGCAACTAATGAAAAACTGTTTTTT	CASSPQGTATNEKLFF
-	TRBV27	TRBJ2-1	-	TGTGCCAGCAGTTTATCCCCGGGGTGGAGATCCTACAATGAGCAGTTCTTC	CASSLSPGWRSYNEQFF
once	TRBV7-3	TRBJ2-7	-	TGTGCCAGCAGCCCTGGAACGGGAACCAAATACGAGCAGTACTTC	CASSPGTGTKYEQYF
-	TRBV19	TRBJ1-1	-	TGTGCCAGCAACAGGCTGATGAACACTGAAGCTTTCTTT	CASNRLMNTEAFF
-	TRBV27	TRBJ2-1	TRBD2	TGTGCCAGCAGTTTCCAGGGACTAGCGGCTTACAATGAGCAGTTCTTC	CASSFQGLAAYNEQFF
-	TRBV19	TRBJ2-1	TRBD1	TGTGCCAGTAGTATCGGGACAGGCTCCTACAATGAGCAGTTCTTC	CASSIGTGSYNEQFF
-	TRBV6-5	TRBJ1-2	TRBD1	TGTGCCAGCAGTTACGGGGGACAGGGGGCGGATGGCTACACCTTC	CASSYGGQGADGYTF
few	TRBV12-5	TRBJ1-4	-	TGTGCTAGTGGTTCCAAACAGGGAAGTGAAAAACTGTTTTTT	CASGSKQGSEKLFF
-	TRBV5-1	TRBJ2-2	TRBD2	TGCGCCAGCAGTCCGAGGGAGGGCCGAACCGGGGAGCTGTTTTTT	CASSPREGRTGELFF
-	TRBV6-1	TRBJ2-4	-	TGTGCCAGCAGTGAACTAAGACGACAGGTGAACATTCAGTACTTC	CASSELRRQVNIQYF
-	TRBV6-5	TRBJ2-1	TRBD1	TGTGCCACCAAGCAGGGGGCCTACAATGAGCAGTTCTTC	CATKQGAYNEQFF
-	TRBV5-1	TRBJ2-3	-	TGCGCCAGCAGCGAGGGTGGGCGGGTCCTGGATACGCAGTATTTT	CASSEGGRVLDTQYF
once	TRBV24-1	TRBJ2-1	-	TGTGCCACCAGTGGAGGGTACAATGAGCAGTTCTTC	CATSGGYNEQFF
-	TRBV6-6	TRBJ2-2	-	TGTGCCAGCACCGTTAGACTAGGGACCCACGGGGAGCTGTTTTTT	CASTVRLGTHGELFF
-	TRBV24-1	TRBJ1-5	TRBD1	TGTGCCACCAGTGAATCGACAGGGGGAGGACAGCCCCAGCATTTT	CATSESTGGGQPQHF
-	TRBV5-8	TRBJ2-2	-	TGTGCCAGCAGCTTAAGACTAGATGGGGCCGGGGAGCTGTTTTTT	CASSLRLDGAGELFF
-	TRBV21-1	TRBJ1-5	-	TGTGCCAGCACCCACAGGGAATGCCATAGCAATCAGCCCCAGCATTTT	CASTHRECHSNQPQHF
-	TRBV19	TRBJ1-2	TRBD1	TGTGCCGGACAGGGGTACTATGGCTACACCTTC	CAGQGYYGYTF
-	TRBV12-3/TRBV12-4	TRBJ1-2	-	TGTGCCAGCAGTTCAGGTTCCTATGGCTACACCTTC	CASSSGSYGYTF
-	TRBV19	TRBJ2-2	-	TGTGCCAGTAGTAGACCCTACGGCGCGGCAAGCAGAACCGGGGAGCTGTTTTTT	CASSRPYGAASRTGELFF
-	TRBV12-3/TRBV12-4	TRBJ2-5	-	TGTGCCAGCAGTTTACTGGAGACCCAGTACTTC	CASSLLETQYF
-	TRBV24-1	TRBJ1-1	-	TGTGCCGCGGGTGGTATTAGAACGAAGACTGAAGCTTTCTTT	CAAGGIRTKTEAFF
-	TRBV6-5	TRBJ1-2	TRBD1	TGTGCCAGCAGTACAGGGGTAGGAGGCTACACCTTC	CASSTGVGGYTF
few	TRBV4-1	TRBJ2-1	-	TGCGCCAGCAGCCAAGGGCAGGAACAACAGTTCTTC	CASSQGQEQQFF